A single sample is the source of the 2 T cell receptor beta chains below, sequenced in a study of regulatory and conventional T cells in RAG deficiency (dated 2017 in TCRdb). The library was prepared using the immunoSEQ multiplex PCR assay. Held by TCRdb, this immuneACCESS table contains in-frame sequences only and omits some clones. Under half of the omission traces to an unresolved V gene where checked; the cause of the rest is unknown. The sample yields 32,000 or so clones; 75% to 90% were counted once. Clones ranked in the top ten supply approximately 14% of the sample. These records were also assigned to another study, of regulatory T cells. The second source states: The multiplex PCR relied on 52 forward TRBV primers and 13 reverse TRBJ primers, and amplification bias was corrected through assay-based and computational methods.

The material sequenced was CD8+ T cells sorted from blood. The source of these receptors is a human donor in good health.

V gene TRBV6-6 combines with J gene TRBJ2-5; tentative D call: TRBD2 (5 bases). Germline V lookup: CDR1 MNHNY, CDR2 SVGAGI (reference sequence). V lost 4 bases to trimming and J lost 1 base, with 16 bases between them. This CDR3 region has 16 residues. The CDR3 spells CASSLDRTRGQETQYF. In DNA, the CDR3 is TGTGCCAGCAGTTTAGATAGGACTCGGGGCCAAGAGACCCAGTACTTC.

J is TRBJ2-5 and V is TRBV5-1; D might be TRBD1 or TRBD2, each matching 5 bases. The CDR3 contains 15 residues. V lost 3 bases to trimming and J lost 0 bases, with 12 bases between them. CDR1 is SGHRS, CDR2 YFSETQ, per germline. Here the CDR3 DNA reads TGCGCCAGCAGCTGGGGTGGGACCGACCAAGAGACCCAGTACTTC. It yields the protein CASSWGGTDQETQYF. Full variable domain (outside the CDR3, taken from reference TRBV5-1 and TRBJ2-5): KAGVTQTPRYLIKTRGQQVTLSCSPISGHRSVSWYQQTPGQGLQFLFEYFSETQRNKGNFPGRFSGRQFSNSRSEMNVSTLELGDSALYLCASSWGGTDQETQYFGPGTRLLVL.